This T cell receptor (beta chain) was recorded in a study of OX40 agonist ivuxolimab in advanced cancers. Looking at the study overall: Ivuxolimab was a fully human IgG2 agonistic monoclonal antibody targeting the costimulatory receptor OX40 (CD134). Intravenous ivuxolimab was administered to patients every 2 weeks at six dose levels: 0.01, 0.1, 0.3, 1.5, 3 and 10 mg/kg. Of the roughly 53 patients in dose escalation, about 20 had hepatocellular carcinoma, some 15 had melanoma, 9 had renal cell carcinoma and 9 had head and neck cancer. The dose-escalation cohort was about 86% male with a mean age of about 60 years, ranging from 23 to 79. Prior anti-PD-1, anti-PD-L1 or anti-CTLA-4 therapy was permitted, and checkpoint inhibitors had been received by roughly two fifths of dose-escalation patients. Partial responses occurred in three dose-escalation patients: two with cutaneous melanoma and one with hepatocellular carcinoma. Peripheral TCRbeta sequencing was intended to test whether TCR sequence diversity was altered and clonal T-cell expansion was caused by ivuxolimab. The monotherapy dose-escalation portion (N of about 50 patients) of the phase I ivuxolimab trial is reported in the paper. Study-level results and caveats: Low levels of normalized T-cell clonal expansion were also shown by some nonresponding patients. The antigen specificity of the clonally expanded peripheral T cells was not determined. In the 0.1-3.0 mg/kg groups, partial responders were among the patients with the lowest normalized peripheral clonal expansion, particularly in CD8+ T cells. After ivuxolimab, expanded clones were on average more numerous among CD8+ T cells than among CD4+ T cells. At doses of 0.1 to 3.0 mg/kg, clonal expansion of both CD4+ and CD8+ blood T cells was observed from baseline to week 6.

V is shortened by 0 bases, J by 4 bases, and the region joining them spans 12 bases. The CDR3 contains 15 residues, cysteine and phenylalanine counted. Only the CDR3 region is kept as DNA, spanning 45 bases read in frame from base 1. CDR1 and CDR2, per the germline V gene (reference sequence), are SGHAT and FQDESV. To sequence the TCRbeta CDR3 region, genomic DNA was isolated from the sorted cells. The immunoSEQ Assay was used to sequence the TCRbeta CDR3 regions. This is the immuneACCESS table as TCRdb keeps it, with only in-frame sequences that have V and J called. A part of the clones is gone; compared with another copy, unresolved V genes explain less than half, and the rest is unexplained. Across this sample there are 55,000 to 80,000 clones, with around 80% seen only once. The ten largest clones take up 5.5% to 6% of the sample. This clone was recorded once. What this receptor recognizes is not known. Nothing much larger sits one base from this clone, and base qualities are not available.

The trial excluded patients who had a history of autoimmune disease or were on systemic immunosuppression. Peripheral blood for TCR sequencing was drawn from every dose cohort at baseline, at cycle 4 day 1 and at cycle 7 day 1. The samples were taken from a phase I, first-in-human, multicenter, open-label dose-escalation trial of ivuxolimab. Adults with locally advanced or metastatic melanoma, renal cell carcinoma, hepatocellular carcinoma or head and neck squamous cell carcinoma were enrolled in the trial. Before TCR sequencing, CD4+ T cells and CD8+ T cells from peripheral blood were sorted into separate populations.

The chain joins TRBV11-1 to TRBJ2-5, with the D gene uncertain. The starting material was CD4+ or CD8+ T cells sorted from blood, obtained in a trial of the OX40 agonist ivuxolimab. This clonotype was sampled from an adult with an advanced solid tumor such as melanoma, head and neck, liver or kidney cancer. This receptor carries the CDR3 CASSLAIGGPETQYF. The DNA is as follows: TGTGCCAGCAGCTTAGCTATTGGCGGTCCAGAGACCCAGTACTTC.